This T cell receptor beta chain was obtained from a study of early T cells in non-severe SARS-CoV-2 infection. TCRdb reanalysed the 5' RACE reads using MiXCR and keeps one entry per CDR3 protein. The sample shows around 88,000 distinct CDR3 sequences, approximately 14% of them seen only once. Unmatched junction bases numbered 11, after V lost 4 bases and J lost 7 bases. Germline values: CDR1 MGHRA, CDR2 YSYEKL. This CDR3 has 15 amino acids. The TCR sequence derives from an adult who was a healthcare worker with PCR-confirmed SARS-CoV-2 infection or an uninfected control (not recorded which). The sequenced sample consisted of whole blood. This rearrangement joins TRBV4-1 to TRBJ1-2, with 8 positions matching TRBD1. In DNA, the CDR3 is TGCGCCAGCAGCCTCTCCGGACAGGGTACATCTGGCTACACCTTC. Amino acids: CASSLSGQGTSGYTF.